This TCR beta chain was documented in a study of T-cell memory formation after mild COVID-19. Across the study: The TCR clusters were mostly specific to one donor. Overall study results and limits: Some SARS-CoV-2-responding clones were already detected in memory before infection. Clones contracting across day 15 to 85 had a balanced CD4/CD8 profile; later expanding clones leaned CD4+. Contracting CD8+ clones were enriched in EMRA, CD4+ mainly in CM and EM.

Germline CDR1 and CDR2: SGDLS and YYNGEE. This CDR3 spans 15 amino acids. Trimming pared 0 bases from V and 12 bases from J, leaving 19 bases between. TCRdb reanalysed the 5' RACE reads using MiXCR and keeps one entry per CDR3 protein. The table includes 300,000 to 350,000 distinct CDR3 sequences, roughly an eighth detected once. This clonotype was seen more than once but under ten times. Antigen: not known. This clonotype was sampled from a man younger than 35 who had mild COVID-19 (a few samples of this study predate the infection). Cell type and time point are not known. The chain combines TRBV9 with TRBJ2-1; possibly TRBD2 for D (6 bases). Input material: PBMCs or a T cell subset sorted from them (not recorded which). This CDR3 is CASSVATLGDGGQFF. DNA of the CDR3: TGTGCCAGCAGCGTAGCCACACTGGGGGACGGGGGGCAGTTCTTC.